The sample holds one count of the clone carrying this T cell receptor beta chain. This specimen belongs to a study of radiotherapy plus CTLA-4 blockade in lung cancer. CDR3 size: 12 residues. The germline CDR1 and CDR2 sequences are MNHNS and SASEGT. V was trimmed by 3 bases and J by 2 bases, leaving 4 bases between them. The assay was immunoSEQ multiplex PCR, and TCRdb's table has in-frame clones only and misses some. This table has roughly 80,000 clones, about 78% appearing once. The clonotype was recovered from a human donor with non-small cell lung cancer who had a partial response to radiotherapy plus ipilimumab. Some clones in this sample may be carry-over from other donors' samples. The chain has TRBV6-1 and TRBJ1-2, with D uncertain. Sample: peripheral blood, taken from a patient treated with radiotherapy plus ipilimumab. The CDR3 here is CASSDRNYGYTF. The DNA for the CDR3 is TGTGCCAGCAGTGATAGAAACTATGGCTACACCTTC.